This T cell receptor (beta chain) was captured in a study of T-cell reconstitution after alpha-beta-depleted transplantation in children. The TCRbeta library was prepared with unique molecular identifiers. TCRdb reprocessed the PCR reads via MiXCR and lists one record per CDR3 protein. The sample records over 550,000 distinct CDR3 sequences, 10% to 13% being singletons. This CDR3 is 20 amino acids long. V lost 5 bases to trimming and J lost 0 bases; unmatched junction nucleotides: 15. Germline V gene sequence: CDR1 MNHEY, CDR2 SVGEGT. The chain links TRBV6-2 or TRBV6-3 to TRBJ2-7; the match to TRBD2 covers 14 bases. The source of this sequence is a human donor who donated a stem cell graft to a child with acute myeloid leukemia. Sequencing was performed on PBMCs from the stem cell graft donor, taken from the stem cell graft. CDR3 DNA: TGTGCCAGCAGTACCCGAGGGACTAGCGGGAGTAATAGGAGCTCCTACGAGCAGTACTTC. As protein: CASSTRGTSGSNRSSYEQYF.